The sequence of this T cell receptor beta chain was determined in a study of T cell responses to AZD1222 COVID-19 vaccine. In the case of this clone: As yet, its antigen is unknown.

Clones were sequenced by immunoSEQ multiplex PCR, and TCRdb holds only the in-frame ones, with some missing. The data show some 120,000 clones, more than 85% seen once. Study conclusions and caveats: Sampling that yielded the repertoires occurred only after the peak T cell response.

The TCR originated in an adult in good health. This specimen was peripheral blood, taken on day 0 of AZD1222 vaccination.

CDR3 sequence: CASSERGNTEAFF. CDR3 sequence (DNA): TGTGCCAGCAGCGAGAGGGGGAACACTGAAGCTTTCTTT. This chain joins TRBV6-6 and TRBJ1-1, with D maybe TRBD1 (5 bases). V was clipped by 6 bases and J by 1 base, with 9 bases between them. Germline V lookup: CDR1 MNHNY, CDR2 SVGAGI (reference sequence). This CDR3 has 13 amino acids.